The following is a T cell receptor beta chain sequence with its context. This sample stems from a study of follicular helper T cells after annual influenza vaccination. The data were produced by immunoSEQ multiplex PCR, yet TCRdb's version contains in-frame clones alone and is incomplete. The table lists several thousand clones, approximately 81% of them singletons. Specified time point: 2014-2015 season, 7 days after vaccination. ICOS+CD38+ and ICOS-CD38- fractions were sorted from non-naive CD4+CXCR5+PD-1+ cells. Germline loops: CDR1 LNHDA, CDR2 SQIVND (reference sequence). V was pared by 4 bases and J by 7 bases, with 5 bases of the junction left unmatched. This CDR3 comprises 15 residues.

This chain joins TRBV19 and TRBJ1-6, with 9 bases identical to TRBD1. The material sequenced was CXCR5+ CD38- circulating T follicular helper cells from blood, taken 7 days after influenza vaccination. Described subset: circulating Tfh, non-naive CD4+CXCR5+PD-1+ (ICOS+CD38+ or ICOS-CD38-). The receptor was isolated from an adult who received the influenza vaccine. CDR3 DNA: TGTGCCAGTAGTACGGGGACAGGGACAAATTCACCCCTCCACTTT. Translated: CASSTGTGTNSPLHF.